This T cell receptor (beta chain) was retrieved from a study of T cell responses to AZD1222 COVID-19 vaccine. Whole-study results and caveats: Researchers took repertoire samples only after the peak T cell response had come.

This clone came up once. The target antigen is unknown. TCRdb's copy holds only in-frame clones and misses some; the assay was immunoSEQ multiplex PCR. Among some 140,000 clones listed, about nine tenths were seen once. V lost 4 bases, J lost 3 bases, and 13 bases lay in between. There are 14 residues in the CDR3. Germline CDR1 and CDR2: LGHNA and YSLEER. Sequences were derived from peripheral blood, sampled on day 0 of AZD1222 vaccination. The chain combines TRBV4-3 with TRBJ2-7, with D perhaps matching TRBD2 (5 bases). This receptor was identified in an adult in good health. CDR3 loop: CASSRTPTNYEQYF. The CDR3 nucleotides are TGCGCCAGCAGCCGGACTCCAACTAACTACGAGCAGTACTTC.